The T cell receptor (beta chain) under discussion was sequenced for a study of cytomegalovirus exposure and HLA in healthy donors. PCR primers comprised 60 Vbeta and 13 Jbeta primers. TCRdb's copy holds only in-frame clones and misses some; the assay was immunoSEQ multiplex PCR. The top ten hold roughly 1.6% of the sample, which has about 130,000 clones, 55% to 75% seen once. Study observations and caveats: In an earlier analysis, productive rearrangement rates for most beta V segments clustered near 87% or 30%.

Deletions cut 4 bases from V and 5 bases from J, with 11 bases between. There are 13 residues in the CDR3. The germline V gene encodes CDR1 MGHRA and CDR2 YSYEKL. Regarding this clone: The antigen is not known.

The rearrangement uses TRBV4-1 and TRBJ2-5, with a tentative D call TRBD2 (6 bases). Sequenced sample: PBMCs. This TCR was recovered from a young man in good health and CMV-seropositive. DNA for the CDR3: TGCGCCAGCAGCCTGGGACTTCTCGAGACCCAGTACTTC. It codes for CASSLGLLETQYF.